The 21 T cell receptor beta chains given below trace back to one sample, sequenced in a study of CD4 T cells in relation to SARS-CoV-2 and coronaviruses. TCRdb keeps only in-frame clones here, not all; method: immunoSEQ multiplex PCR. The sample records around 69,000 clones, approximately 94% being singletons. The unexposed donors gave CD4+ T cells in about 2011-2019, prior to COVID-19. The sample consisted of naive CD4+ T cells from PBMCs. The sample's subset: naive CD4+ T cells isolated by negative enrichment. These receptors came from a human donor in good health.

This clone was seen just once. The chain joins TRBV2 to TRBJ2-3, with D perhaps matching TRBD2 (6 bases). The CDR3 runs 15 residues. V lost 7 bases and J lost 0, with 14 bases in between. From germline, CDR1 is SNHLY and CDR2 FYNNEI. CDR3 sequence: CASIRDGSSTDTQYF. The CDR3 DNA sequence: TGTGCCAGCATCAGGGACGGGAGTAGCACAGATACGCAGTATTTT.

This chain connects TRBV2 to TRBJ2-1; 11 bases match TRBD2. Germline V gives CDR1 SNHLY, CDR2 FYNNEI. The trim removed 8 bases at V and 4 bases at J, leaving 4 bases unmatched. The CDR3 totals 14 residues. CDR3 DNA: TGTGCCAGCTGGGGGACTAGCGGATACAATGAGCAGTTCTTC. This encodes CASWGTSGYNEQFF.

The chain uses TRBV12-2 and TRBJ2-5; TRBD2 is the table's D call and was not checked against the DNA. TRBV12-2 is recorded as a pseudogene. The CDR3 spans 20 residues. CDR3 sequence reads: CASRLPARPLGTGYQETQYF. The CDR3 DNA reads TGTGCAAGTCGCTTACCAGCGCGACCCCTAGGCACGGGGTATCAAGAGACCCAGTACTTC.

This chain joins TRBV6-8 and TRBJ2-4; the D is unclear. Deletions cut 4 bases from V and 2 bases from J, with 9 bases between. The germline V gene encodes CDR1 MNHGY and CDR2 SAAAGT. The length of the CDR3 is 14 residues. CDR3 nucleotide sequence: TGTGCCAGCAGTTTGCACCCCCCCAAAAACATTCAGTACTTC. It yields the protein CASSLHPPKNIQYF.

The J gene is TRBJ1-2, the V gene TRBV27; D is ambiguous. Trimming left V 5 bases short and J 6 bases short, with 16 bases between. In germline, CDR1 is MNHEY, CDR2 SMNVEV (reference sequence). CDR3 length: 14 residues. The CDR3, as DNA: TGTGCCAGCAGTCCCGACCGGTTAGTACATGGCTACACCTTC. This sequence encodes CASSPDRLVHGYTF.

The rearrangement links TRBV28 to TRBJ1-2; TRBD1 might be the D (5 bases). Germline-derived CDR1 and CDR2 are MDHEN and SYDVKM. This CDR3 is 13 amino acids long. V was clipped by 5 bases and J by 7 bases, with 14 bases between them. The CDR3, as DNA: TGTGCCAGCAGTATCAGGGAGGTCCGTGGCTACACCTTC. Translating gives CASSIREVRGYTF.

DNA for the CDR3: TGTGCCAGCAGCCAAGCCGGGGAACAGTCCCTTACCTACGAGCAGTACTTC. Protein product: CASSQAGEQSLTYEQYF. This rearrangement joins TRBV3-1 (or the pseudogene TRBV3-2) to TRBJ2-7; a weak D match, TRBD2 (5 bases). The germline CDR1 and CDR2 sequences are LGHDT and YNNKEL (reference sequence). The CDR3 totals 17 residues. The V end was cut by 1 base, the J end by 2 bases, with 18 bases between.

V gene TRBV3-1 (or the pseudogene TRBV3-2) combines with J gene TRBJ1-1; D remains ambiguous. There are 14 residues in the CDR3. Germline CDR1 reads LGHDT; CDR2 reads YNNKEL (reference sequence). The V end was cut by 4 bases, the J end by 1 base, with 10 bases between. The CDR3 reads CASSPDGRNTEAFF. The CDR3 nucleotides read TGTGCCAGCAGCCCAGACGGCCGGAACACTGAAGCTTTCTTT.

The gene calls are TRBV28 and TRBJ2-1; 7 bases match TRBD2. J gave up 3 bases and V 3 bases, and 2 bases lay outside the gene matches. This CDR3 comprises 14 residues. The V gene's germline CDR1 is MDHEN and CDR2 SYDVKM. This CDR3 reads CASSLAGVYNEQFF. CDR3 nucleotides: TGTGCCAGCAGTTTGGCGGGAGTCTACAATGAGCAGTTCTTC.

The chain is built from TRBV28 and TRBJ2-1, with a weak D call TRBD2 (6 bases). The ends were cut back, 6 bases at V and 6 bases at J, with 12 bases in the middle. CDR1 and CDR2 from the germline V gene are MDHEN and SYDVKM. This CDR3 region has 13 residues. The DNA for the CDR3 is TGTGCCAGCAGAATCGGGGGAGGCAATGAGCAGTTCTTC. Its translation is CASRIGGGNEQFF.

This sequence joins TRBV11-2 and TRBJ2-1; 7 bases fit TRBD1. CDR1 SGHAT and CDR2 FQNNGV come from the germline V gene. J was trimmed by 4 bases and V by 5 bases; bases with no gene match: 20. The CDR3 spans 19 residues. CDR3 protein: CASSPRTGLGRRHYNEQFF. CDR3 DNA: TGTGCCAGCAGCCCCAGGACAGGCCTAGGTAGACGTCATTACAATGAGCAGTTCTTC.

The chain joins TRBV24-1 to TRBJ2-1; 12 bases line up with TRBD2. Germline loops: CDR1 KGHDR, CDR2 SFDVKD. This CDR3 spans 15 amino acids. The ends lost 9 bases at V and 0 bases at J; junction bases unmatched: 2. The CDR3 sequence is CATAGLAGSYNEQFF. The CDR3 region has the DNA TGTGCCACCGCGGGACTAGCGGGCTCCTACAATGAGCAGTTCTTC.

The chain carries TRBV5-1 and TRBJ2-7, with D possibly being TRBD1 (5 bases). V lost 3 bases, J lost 0 bases, and 13 bases lay in between. The CDR3 totals 15 residues. Germline CDR1 is SGHRS and CDR2 is YFSETQ. CDR3 loop: CASSSTSGISYEQYF. As DNA, the CDR3 is TGCGCCAGCAGCTCGACCTCAGGGATCTCCTACGAGCAGTACTTC.

This chain connects TRBV15 to TRBJ2-6; a weak D match, TRBD1 (6 bases). In germline, CDR1 is LNHNV, CDR2 YYDKDF (reference sequence). Trimming removed 3 bases at V and 4 bases at J, with 10 bases between. This CDR3 contains 15 residues. CDR3 DNA: TGTGCCACCAGCAGGAACGACAGGGGGGCCAACGTCCTGACTTTC. Translation gives CATSRNDRGANVLTF.

This clone has just one count. The CDR3 DNA follows: TGTGCCAGCAGCCAACGCCCGTGGGGGCAAGATACGCAGTATTTT. It translates to CASSQRPWGQDTQYF. The chain joins TRBV14 to TRBJ2-3; possibly TRBD1 for D (6 bases). This CDR3 contains 15 residues. Trimming removed 2 bases from V and 5 bases from J, with 14 bases in between. In germline, CDR1 is SGHDN, CDR2 FVKESK.

V gene TRBV5-1 combines with J gene TRBJ2-3; D gene unclear. V was shortened by 4 bases and J by 2 bases, with 14 bases between the two germline ends. The CDR3 covers 15 residues. CDR1 SGHRS and CDR2 YFSETQ come from the germline V gene. CDR3 protein: CASSRAITLTDTQYF. Written as DNA, the CDR3 is TGCGCCAGCAGCCGGGCGATTACGCTCACAGATACGCAGTATTTT.

The CDR3 DNA reads TGTGCCAGCAGCGACGGACTAGCGGGGAGGGATACGCAGTATTTT. Translating it yields CASSDGLAGRDTQYF. V usage is TRBV6-6 and J usage is TRBJ2-3, with TRBD2 identical over 12 bases. Germline assignment: CDR1 MNHNY and CDR2 SVGAGI (reference sequence). Losses at the gene ends were 6 bases for V and 6 bases for J; bases not matched to a gene: 7. The CDR3 contains 15 residues.

This sequence joins TRBV6-5 and TRBJ2-1; 8 positions agree with TRBD2. V lost 5 bases and J lost 4; bases outside the gene matches: 4. In germline, CDR1 is MNHEY, CDR2 SVGAGI. CDR3 length: 14 amino acids. The CDR3 spells CASSQTSEYNEQFF. Here the CDR3 DNA reads TGTGCCAGCAGTCAGACTAGCGAATACAATGAGCAGTTCTTC.

This rearrangement joins TRBV19 to TRBJ1-5; D possibly corresponds to TRBD1 (5 bases). This CDR3 contains 16 residues. Germline-derived CDR1 and CDR2 are LNHDA and SQIVND (reference sequence). The ends were cut back, 9 bases at V and 2 bases at J, with 20 bases in the middle. For the CDR3, the DNA is TGTGCCAGCTCCGGGACCCTTCCCAGAGGCAATCAGCCCCAGCATTTT. Its protein is CASSGTLPRGNQPQHF.

The rearrangement uses TRBV2 and TRBJ2-1; 11 bases align to TRBD2. Germline CDR1 and CDR2: SNHLY and FYNNEI. Losses at the gene ends were 6 bases for V and 9 bases for J; bases not matched to a gene: 4. This CDR3 is 13 amino acids long. Here the CDR3 DNA reads TGTGCCAGCAGCCTTGGACTAGCGGGTGAGCAGTTCTTC. Translated, it gives CASSLGLAGEQFF.

V and J are TRBV11-2 and TRBJ2-2; TRBD2 matches at 8 bases. The CDR3 is 15 amino acids. From germline, CDR1 is SGHAT and CDR2 FQNNGV. J was trimmed by 6 bases and V by 3 bases; bases with no gene match: 6. CDR3 sequence reads: CASSFLTSGPGELFF. In nucleotides, the CDR3 is TGTGCCAGCAGCTTCCTTACTAGCGGTCCCGGGGAGCTGTTTTTT.